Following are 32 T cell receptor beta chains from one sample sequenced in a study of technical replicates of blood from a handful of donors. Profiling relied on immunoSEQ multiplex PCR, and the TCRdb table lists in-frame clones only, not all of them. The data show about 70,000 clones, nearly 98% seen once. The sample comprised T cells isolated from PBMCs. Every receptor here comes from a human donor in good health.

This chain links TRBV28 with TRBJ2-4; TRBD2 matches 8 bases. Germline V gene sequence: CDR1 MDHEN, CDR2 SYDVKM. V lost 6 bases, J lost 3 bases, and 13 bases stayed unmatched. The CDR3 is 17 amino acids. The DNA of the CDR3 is TGTGCCAGCAGGCAAGTAGGACTAGCCGGGGTCAAAAACATTCAGTACTTC. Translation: CASRQVGLAGVKNIQYF.

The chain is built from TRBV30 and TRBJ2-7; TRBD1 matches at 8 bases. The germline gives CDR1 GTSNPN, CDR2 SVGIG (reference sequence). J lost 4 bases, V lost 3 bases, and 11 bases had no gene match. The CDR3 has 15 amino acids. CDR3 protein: CAWRLTGESRYEQYF. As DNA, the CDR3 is TGTGCCTGGAGATTGACAGGGGAGTCACGGTACGAGCAGTACTTC.

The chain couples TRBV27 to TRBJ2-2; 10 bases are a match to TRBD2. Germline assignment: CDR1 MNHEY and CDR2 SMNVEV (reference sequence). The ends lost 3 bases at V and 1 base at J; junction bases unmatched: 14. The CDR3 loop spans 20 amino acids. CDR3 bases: TGTGCCAGCAGTTTTCCGAGAGCGGGGGGGGCTCGATGGAACACCGGGGAGCTGTTTTTT. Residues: CASSFPRAGGARWNTGELFF.

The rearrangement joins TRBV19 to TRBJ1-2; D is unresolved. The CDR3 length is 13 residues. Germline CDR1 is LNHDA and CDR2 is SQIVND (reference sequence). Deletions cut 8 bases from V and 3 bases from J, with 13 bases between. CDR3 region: CASAGNSHYGYTF. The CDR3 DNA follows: TGTGCCAGTGCCGGGAACAGTCACTATGGCTACACCTTC. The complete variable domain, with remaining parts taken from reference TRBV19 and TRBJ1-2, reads DGGITQSPKYLFRKEGQNVTLSCEQNLNHDAMYWYRQDPGQGLRLIYYSQIVNDFQKGDIAEGYSVSREKKESFPLTVTSAQKNPTAFYLCASAGNSHYGYTFGSGTRLTVV.

CDR3 in DNA: TGTGCCAGCAGTGAAGCGCTGTACAGGGGGCTTAACGAGCAGTACTTC. This encodes CASSEALYRGLNEQYF. The rearrangement links TRBV2 to TRBJ2-7; TRBD1 matches at 9 bases. V lost 0 bases, J lost 5 bases, and 8 bases stayed unmatched. Germline V gene sequence: CDR1 SNHLY, CDR2 FYNNEI. The length of the CDR3 is 16 residues.

The CDR3 DNA sequence: TGTGCCAGCAGTTTATTAGGGAGGGGGATAGGGTATGGCTACACCTTC. Its translation is CASSLLGRGIGYGYTF. The chain recombines TRBV28 with TRBJ1-2; D might be TRBD1 (6 bases). V shed 1 base and J shed 5 bases, with 17 bases lying between them. CDR1 and CDR2 from the germline V gene are MDHEN and SYDVKM. There are 16 residues in the CDR3.

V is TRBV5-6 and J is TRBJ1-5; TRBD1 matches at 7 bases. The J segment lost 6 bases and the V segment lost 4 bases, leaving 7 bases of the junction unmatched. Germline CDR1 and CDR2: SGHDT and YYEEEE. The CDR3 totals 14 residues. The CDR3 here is CASSREQGSQPQHF. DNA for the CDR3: TGTGCCAGCAGCCGAGAACAGGGGAGTCAGCCCCAGCATTTT.

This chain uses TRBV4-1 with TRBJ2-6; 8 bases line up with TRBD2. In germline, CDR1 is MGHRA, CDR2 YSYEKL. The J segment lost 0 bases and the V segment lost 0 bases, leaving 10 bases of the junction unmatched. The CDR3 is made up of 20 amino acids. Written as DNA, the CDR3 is TGCGCCAGCAGCCAAGATCCCTGGCTAGCGGGCCCCTCTGGGGCCAACGTCCTGACTTTC. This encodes CASSQDPWLAGPSGANVLTF.

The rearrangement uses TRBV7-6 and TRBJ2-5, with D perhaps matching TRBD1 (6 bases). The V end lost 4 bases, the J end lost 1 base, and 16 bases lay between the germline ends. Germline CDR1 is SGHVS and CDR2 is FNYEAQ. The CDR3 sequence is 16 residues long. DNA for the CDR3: TGTGCCAGCAGCTCCACAGTTAGACAGGTCCAAGAGACCCAGTACTTC. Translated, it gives CASSSTVRQVQETQYF.

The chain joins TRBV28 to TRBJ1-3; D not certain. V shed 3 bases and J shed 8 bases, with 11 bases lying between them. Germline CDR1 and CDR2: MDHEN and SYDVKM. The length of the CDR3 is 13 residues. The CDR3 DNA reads TGTGCCAGCAGTTTCGGCCACCGGGACACCATATATTTT. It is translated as CASSFGHRDTIYF.

The DNA for the CDR3 is TGTGCCAGCAGACCAGGGCCTGGAAACACCATATATTTT. This sequence encodes CASRPGPGNTIYF. This chain links TRBV28 with TRBJ1-3; the D gene is possibly TRBD1 (5 bases). Per the germline V gene, CDR1 is MDHEN and CDR2 is SYDVKM. The V and J ends lost 6 bases and 2 bases respectively, with 8 bases between them. This CDR3 comprises 13 residues.

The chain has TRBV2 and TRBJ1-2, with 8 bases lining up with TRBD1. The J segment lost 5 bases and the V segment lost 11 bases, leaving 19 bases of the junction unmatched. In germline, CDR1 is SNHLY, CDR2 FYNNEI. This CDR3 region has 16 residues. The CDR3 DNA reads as TGTGCCCTAACCGGGACAGGCTGGGGTTTGCAGTATGGCTACACCTTC. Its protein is CALTGTGWGLQYGYTF.

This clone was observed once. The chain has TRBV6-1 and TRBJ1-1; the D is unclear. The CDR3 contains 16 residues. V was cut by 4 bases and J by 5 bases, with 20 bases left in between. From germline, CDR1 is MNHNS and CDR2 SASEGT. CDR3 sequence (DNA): TGTGCCAGCAGTGCCGCAGACGGGATACCGCCGACTGAAGCTTTCTTT. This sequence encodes CASSAADGIPPTEAFF.

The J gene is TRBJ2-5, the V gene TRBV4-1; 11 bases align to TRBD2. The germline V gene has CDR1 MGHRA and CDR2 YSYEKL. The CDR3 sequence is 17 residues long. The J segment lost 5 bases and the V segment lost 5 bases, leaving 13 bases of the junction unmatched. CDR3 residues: CASSAYSGRATGETQYF. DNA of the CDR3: TGCGCCAGCAGCGCATATAGCGGGAGGGCAACGGGGGAGACCCAGTACTTC.

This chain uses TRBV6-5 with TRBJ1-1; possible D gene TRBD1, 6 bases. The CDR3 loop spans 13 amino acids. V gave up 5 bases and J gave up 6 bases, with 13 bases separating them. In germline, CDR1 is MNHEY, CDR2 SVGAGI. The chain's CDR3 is CASSKYRDPEAFF. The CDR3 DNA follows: TGTGCCAGCAGTAAATACAGGGATCCTGAAGCTTTCTTT.

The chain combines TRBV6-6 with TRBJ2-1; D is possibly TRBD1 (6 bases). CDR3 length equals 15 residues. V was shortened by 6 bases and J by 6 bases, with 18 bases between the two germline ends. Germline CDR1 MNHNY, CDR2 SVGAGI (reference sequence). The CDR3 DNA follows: TGTGCCAGCAGCGAGGGGTGGCAGACAGGCAATGAGCAGTTCTTC. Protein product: CASSEGWQTGNEQFF.

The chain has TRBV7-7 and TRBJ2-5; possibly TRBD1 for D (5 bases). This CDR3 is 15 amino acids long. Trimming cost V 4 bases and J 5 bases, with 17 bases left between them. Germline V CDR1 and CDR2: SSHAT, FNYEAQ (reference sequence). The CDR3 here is CASSSKTGFAETQYF. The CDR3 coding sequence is TGTGCCAGCAGCTCAAAAACAGGTTTCGCGGAGACCCAGTACTTC.

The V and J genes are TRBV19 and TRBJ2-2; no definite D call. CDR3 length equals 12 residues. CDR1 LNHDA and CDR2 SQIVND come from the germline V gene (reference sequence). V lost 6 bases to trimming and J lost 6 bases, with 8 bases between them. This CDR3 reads CASRAVAGELFF. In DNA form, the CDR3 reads TGTGCCAGTAGGGCGGTCGCCGGGGAGCTGTTTTTT.

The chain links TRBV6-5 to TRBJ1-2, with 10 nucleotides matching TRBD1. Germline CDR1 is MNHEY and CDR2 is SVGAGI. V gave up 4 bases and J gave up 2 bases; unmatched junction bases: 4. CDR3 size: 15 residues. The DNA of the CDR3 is TGTGCCAGCAGTTTGACAGGGGGCCTCAACTATGGCTACACCTTC. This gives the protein CASSLTGGLNYGYTF.

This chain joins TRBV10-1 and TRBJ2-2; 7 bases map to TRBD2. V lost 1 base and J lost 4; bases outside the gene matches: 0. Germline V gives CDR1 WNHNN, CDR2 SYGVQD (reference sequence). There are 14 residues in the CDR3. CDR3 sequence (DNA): TGCGCCAGCAGTGAGTTAGCGGGCACCGGGGAGCTGTTTTTT. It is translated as CASSELAGTGELFF.

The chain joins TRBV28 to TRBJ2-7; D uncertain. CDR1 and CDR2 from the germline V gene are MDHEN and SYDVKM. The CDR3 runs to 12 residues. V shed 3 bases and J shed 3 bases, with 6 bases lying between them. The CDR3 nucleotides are TGTGCCAGCAGTTTCCCTAACTACGAGCAGTACTTC. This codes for CASSFPNYEQYF.

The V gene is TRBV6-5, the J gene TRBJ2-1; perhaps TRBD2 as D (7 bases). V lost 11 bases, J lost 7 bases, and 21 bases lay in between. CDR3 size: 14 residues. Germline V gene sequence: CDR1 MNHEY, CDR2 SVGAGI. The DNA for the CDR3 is TGTGCCTGCTCTCCGGGGGGCAGGGCGAATGAGCAGTTCTTC. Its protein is CACSPGGRANEQFF.

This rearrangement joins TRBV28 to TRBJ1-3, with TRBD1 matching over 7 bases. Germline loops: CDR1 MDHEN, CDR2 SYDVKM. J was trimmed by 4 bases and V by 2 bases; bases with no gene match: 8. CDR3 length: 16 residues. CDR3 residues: CASSLVNPGQGNTIYF. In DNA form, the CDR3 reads TGTGCCAGCAGTTTAGTCAATCCGGGACAGGGAAACACCATATATTTT.

CDR3 loop: CARPLHQQNTEAFF. The CDR3 coding sequence is TGTGCCAGACCTCTGCACCAACAGAACACTGAAGCTTTCTTT. The rearrangement joins TRBV21-1 to TRBJ1-1; the table's D call TRBD1 went unverified against the DNA. TRBV21-1 is recorded as a pseudogene. CDR3 length: 14 amino acids.

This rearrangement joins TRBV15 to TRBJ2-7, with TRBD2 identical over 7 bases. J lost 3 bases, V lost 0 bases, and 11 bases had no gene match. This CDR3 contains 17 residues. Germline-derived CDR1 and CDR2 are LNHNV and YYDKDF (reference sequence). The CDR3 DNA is TGTGCCACCAGCAGAGATTTAGGGGCGGGGGTTTTCTACGAGCAGTACTTC. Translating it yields CATSRDLGAGVFYEQYF. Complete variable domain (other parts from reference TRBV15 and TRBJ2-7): DAMVIQNPRYQVTQFGKPVTLSCSQTLNHNVMYWYQQKSSQAPKLLFHYYDKDFNNEADTPDNFQSRRPNTSFCFLDIRSPGLGDTAMYLCATSRDLGAGVFYEQYFGPGTRLTVT.

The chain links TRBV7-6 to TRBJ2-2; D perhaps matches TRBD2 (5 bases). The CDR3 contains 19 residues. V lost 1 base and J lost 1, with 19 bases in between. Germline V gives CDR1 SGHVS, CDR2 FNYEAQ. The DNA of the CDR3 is TGTGCCAGCAGCTTAGTCCTAACTGGAGCGGACTTGAACACCGGGGAGCTGTTTTTT. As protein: CASSLVLTGADLNTGELFF.

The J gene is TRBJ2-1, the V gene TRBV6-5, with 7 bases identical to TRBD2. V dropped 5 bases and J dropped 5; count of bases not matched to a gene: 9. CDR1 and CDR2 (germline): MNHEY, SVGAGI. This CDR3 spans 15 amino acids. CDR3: CASSTGGTLNNEQFF. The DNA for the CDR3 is TGTGCCAGCAGTACCGGGGGGACCCTTAACAATGAGCAGTTCTTC.

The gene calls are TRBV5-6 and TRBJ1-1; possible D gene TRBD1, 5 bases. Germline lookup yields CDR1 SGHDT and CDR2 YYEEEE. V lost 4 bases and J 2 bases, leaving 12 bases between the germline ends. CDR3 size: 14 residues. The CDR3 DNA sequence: TGTGCCAGCAGCCTCAACAGGAGAAACACTGAAGCTTTCTTT. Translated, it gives CASSLNRRNTEAFF.

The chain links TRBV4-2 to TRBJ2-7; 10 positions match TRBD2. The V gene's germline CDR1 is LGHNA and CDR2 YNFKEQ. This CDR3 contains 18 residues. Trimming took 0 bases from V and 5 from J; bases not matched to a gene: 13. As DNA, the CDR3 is TGTGCCAGCAGCCAAGAGAGGGTAGCGGGAGGACCCTACCACGAGCAGTACTTC. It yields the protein CASSQERVAGGPYHEQYF.

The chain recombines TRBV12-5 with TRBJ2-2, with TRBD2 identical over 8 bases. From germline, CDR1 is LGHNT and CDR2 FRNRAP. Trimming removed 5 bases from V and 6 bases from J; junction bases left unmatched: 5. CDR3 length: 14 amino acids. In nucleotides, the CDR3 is TGTGCTAGTGGTCAAAGCGGGAGAGCCGGGGAGCTGTTTTTT. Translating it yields CASGQSGRAGELFF.

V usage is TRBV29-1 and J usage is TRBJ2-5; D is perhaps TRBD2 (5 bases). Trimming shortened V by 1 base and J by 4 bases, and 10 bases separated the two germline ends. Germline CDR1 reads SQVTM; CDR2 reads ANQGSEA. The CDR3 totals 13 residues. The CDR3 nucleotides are TGCAGCGTTGAAGTTCGGCTAGCAGAGACCCAGTACTTC. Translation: CSVEVRLAETQYF.

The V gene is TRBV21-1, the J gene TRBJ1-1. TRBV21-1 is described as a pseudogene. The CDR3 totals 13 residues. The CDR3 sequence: CATAGREASEAFF. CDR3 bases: TGTGCCACCGCGGGGAGGGAAGCCTCTGAAGCTTTCTTT.